These 21 T cell receptor beta chains were all obtained from the same sample, sequenced in a study of Ad26.COV2.S vaccination and SARS-CoV-2 variants listed by TCRdb under 2021. Receptor amplification or capture employed the immunoSEQ multiplex PCR assay. As stored in TCRdb, this immuneACCESS dataset retains in-frame rearrangements with V and J assigned. A fraction of the clones does not appear; measured against another copy, unresolved V genes explain less than half of the discrepancy, and the remainder lacks a known reason. Counted in this sample were under 550,000 clones; approximately 87% of them appeared once. The ten most abundant clones make up approximately 4% of the sample. The treatment or condition label, as the study defines it: roughly 18 received Ad26.COV2.S at low or high dose, single or two shots; a few received placebo; per-sample allocation not given. For vaccine and placebo recipients, the sequenced repertoires came from samples collected on day 63 after the first injection.

This material consisted of peripheral blood, taken in a trial of Ad26.COV2.S vaccine versus placebo. Every receptor here comes from a person aged 18 to 65 who received the Ad26.COV2.S COVID-19 vaccine or a placebo.

This chain connects TRBV7-2 to TRBJ2-7; the D is unclear. The CDR3 length is 14 residues. The V gene's germline CDR1 is SGHTA and CDR2 FQGNSA. Between the trimmed V and J ends, which lost 5 bases and 2 bases, there was a span of 13 bases. CDR3 coding DNA: TGTGCCAGCAGCCCGCCGGATAGAGCCTACGAGCAGTACTTC. It yields the protein CASSPPDRAYEQYF.

V gene TRBV19 combines with J gene TRBJ2-7; 8 nucleotides line up with TRBD1. V was pared by 6 bases and J by 5 bases, with 18 bases of the junction left unmatched. CDR1 and CDR2 from the germline V gene are LNHDA and SQIVND (reference sequence). The length of the CDR3 is 17 residues. CDR3 sequence (DNA): TGTGCCAGTAGCCCAGGGAGGAGATCGGACAGGGTACACGAGCAGTACTTC. Protein product: CASSPGRRSDRVHEQYF.

The chain carries TRBV11-2 and TRBJ2-7; D may correspond to TRBD1 or TRBD2 (5 bases each). Germline assignment: CDR1 SGHAT and CDR2 FQNNGV. Trimming removed 1 base at V and 1 base at J, with 14 bases between. The CDR3 length is 16 residues. The DNA for the CDR3 is TGTGCCAGCAGCTTAGCCGGGACGTACGCGTCCTACGAGCAGTACTTC. The encoded protein is CASSLAGTYASYEQYF. Full variable domain (rest looked up from reference TRBV11-2 and TRBJ2-7): EAGVAQSPRYKIIEKRQSVAFWCNPISGHATLYWYQQILGQGPKLLIQFQNNGVVDDSQLPKDRFSAERLKGVDSTLKIQPAKLEDSAVYLCASSLAGTYASYEQYFGPGTRLTVT.

The J gene is TRBJ1-1, the V gene TRBV18, with D possibly being TRBD1 (5 bases). Trimming removed 7 bases at V and 4 bases at J, with 16 bases between. The CDR3 is 14 residues long. Germline assignment: CDR1 KGHSH and CDR2 LQKENI. CDR3 in amino acids: CASLPSVGATEAFF. In DNA, the CDR3 is TGTGCCAGCTTACCCTCAGTCGGGGCCACTGAAGCTTTCTTT. Full variable domain (remainder filled in from reference TRBV18 and TRBJ1-1): NAGVMQNPRHLVRRRGQEARLRCSPMKGHSHVYWYRQLPEEGLKFMVYLQKENIIDESGMPKERFSAEFPKEGPSILRIQQVVRGDSAAYFCASLPSVGATEAFFGQGTRLTVV.

V is TRBV14 and J is TRBJ2-5, with D perhaps matching TRBD1 (6 bases). Germline values: CDR1 SGHDN, CDR2 FVKESK. The CDR3 is made up of 14 amino acids. Trimming removed 3 bases from V and 5 bases from J, with 13 bases in between. The CDR3 protein is CASSHLGAWETQYF. CDR3 nucleotides: TGTGCCAGCAGCCACCTGGGGGCTTGGGAGACCCAGTACTTC. Full variable domain (outside the CDR3, taken from reference TRBV14 and TRBJ2-5): EAGVTQFPSHSVIEKGQTVTLRCDPISGHDNLYWYRRVMGKEIKFLLHFVKESKQDESGMPNNRFLAERTGGTYSTLKVQPAELEDSGVYFCASSHLGAWETQYFGPGTRLLVL.

This chain links TRBV3-1 (or the pseudogene TRBV3-2) with TRBJ2-2; 7 bases agree with TRBD1. Trimming cost V 0 bases and J 2 bases; bases outside gene matches: 3. Germline V gene data show CDR1 as LGHDT and CDR2 as YNNKEL (reference sequence). The CDR3 extends over 16 amino acids. The CDR3 DNA reads TGTGCCAGCAGCCAAGAAACAGGGGCCAACACCGGGGAGCTGTTTTTT. This codes for CASSQETGANTGELFF.

This clone was seen only once. V is TRBV5-1 and J is TRBJ1-1; 8 bases are shared with TRBD1. This CDR3 spans 15 amino acids. CDR1 and CDR2 (germline): SGHRS, YFSETQ. The V gene end was trimmed by 4 bases and the J gene end by 4 bases; junction bases not matched to a gene: 9. CDR3 amino acids: CASSPGQAVGTEAFF. The DNA of the CDR3 is TGCGCCAGCAGCCCGGGACAGGCGGTTGGCACTGAAGCTTTCTTT. Based on the CDR3 plus reference TRBV5-1 and TRBJ1-1, the full variable domain is KAGVTQTPRYLIKTRGQQVTLSCSPISGHRSVSWYQQTPGQGLQFLFEYFSETQRNKGNFPGRFSGRQFSNSRSEMNVSTLELGDSALYLCASSPGQAVGTEAFFGQGTRLTVV.

This clone appeared a few times. The chain joins TRBV3-1 (or the pseudogene TRBV3-2) to TRBJ1-1; D unresolved. Trimming removed 0 bases from V and 7 bases from J, with 9 bases in between. Germline V lookup: CDR1 LGHDT, CDR2 YNNKEL (reference sequence). The CDR3 covers 13 residues. Here the CDR3 reads CASSQEGGREAFF. The DNA for the CDR3 is TGTGCCAGCAGCCAAGAAGGCGGGCGTGAAGCTTTCTTT.

CDR3 DNA: TGCGCCAGCAGCTTCCGGACGGACACAGATACGCAGTATTTT. Protein sequence: CASSFRTDTDTQYF. The J gene is TRBJ2-3, the V gene TRBV5-1; D not resolved. Trimming removed 2 bases from V and 2 bases from J, with 9 bases in between. The CDR3 loop spans 14 amino acids. Germline V lookup: CDR1 SGHRS, CDR2 YFSETQ.

The V gene is TRBV30, the J gene TRBJ2-1; TRBD1 matches at 7 bases. The germline CDR1 and CDR2 sequences are GTSNPN and SVGIG (reference sequence). V lost 3 bases to trimming and J lost 2 bases; unmatched junction nucleotides: 4. The CDR3 is made up of 14 amino acids. This CDR3 is CAWRGDRPYNEQFF. The CDR3 DNA is TGTGCCTGGAGGGGGGACAGACCCTACAATGAGCAGTTCTTC.

V usage is TRBV30 and J usage is TRBJ2-1; D possibly uses TRBD1 or TRBD2 (5 bases each). Germline V gives CDR1 GTSNPN, CDR2 SVGIG (reference sequence). The V end was cut by 1 base, the J end by 14 bases, with 21 bases between. The CDR3 is 14 residues long. The CDR3 DNA reads as TGTGCCTGGAGTGGTCGGGGCCATACTCAGGCGGAGTTCTTC. Its protein is CAWSGRGHTQAEFF.

This chain connects TRBV11-2 to TRBJ2-2; no firm D call. V lost 2 bases to trimming and J lost 0 bases, with 4 bases between them. The germline V gene encodes CDR1 SGHAT and CDR2 FQNNGV. There are 14 residues in the CDR3. CDR3 in amino acids: CASSLSPNTGELFF. CDR3 in DNA: TGTGCCAGCAGCTTATCCCCGAACACCGGGGAGCTGTTTTTT.

The chain recombines TRBV30 with TRBJ2-5; TRBD1 is a possible D gene (6 bases). Trimming cost V 6 bases and J 2 bases, with 13 bases left between them. CDR1 is GTSNPN and CDR2 is SVGIG in the germline V gene (reference sequence). This CDR3 region has 13 residues. The CDR3 sequence: CACHRTAQETQYF. For the CDR3, the DNA is TGTGCCTGCCACCGGACAGCTCAAGAGACCCAGTACTTC.

The rearrangement links TRBV9 to TRBJ2-7, with a possible D match to TRBD1 (5 bases). The CDR3 runs to 15 residues. Deletions cut 4 bases from V and 0 bases from J, with 14 bases between. The germline CDR1 and CDR2 sequences are SGDLS and YYNGEE. The chain's CDR3 is CASSHGDSSSYEQYF. The DNA of the CDR3 is TGTGCCAGCAGCCACGGTGACAGTAGCTCCTACGAGCAGTACTTC.

This clone was seen repeatedly, ten times or more. The rearrangement uses TRBV19 and TRBJ2-5; TRBD1 or TRBD2 may be the D gene (5 bases each). This CDR3 comprises 13 residues. V was trimmed by 5 bases and J by 6 bases, leaving 13 bases between them. CDR1 and CDR2 from the germline V gene are LNHDA and SQIVND (reference sequence). CDR3: CASSSQSGQTQYF. The CDR3 DNA reads TGTGCCAGTAGTTCGCAATCGGGACAGACCCAGTACTTC.

This sequence joins TRBV19 and TRBJ1-5, with 7 bases matching TRBD1. In germline, CDR1 is LNHDA, CDR2 SQIVND (reference sequence). The CDR3 consists of 15 residues. The V segment lost 3 bases and the J segment 9 bases; nucleotides outside the gene matches: 11. The CDR3 bases are TGTGCCAGTAGTATGAGTGGGTACCCAGGGGGGCCCCAGCATTTT. Amino acid sequence: CASSMSGYPGGPQHF.

This rearrangement joins TRBV5-1 to TRBJ2-1; TRBD2 aligns across 8 bases. This CDR3 is built from 16 residues. V lost 0 bases and J lost 3; bases outside the gene matches: 5. Looked up from germline, CDR1 is SGHRS and CDR2 is YFSETQ. CDR3 protein: CASSLEVAGFYNEQFF. The CDR3 region has the DNA TGCGCCAGCAGCTTGGAAGTAGCGGGGTTCTACAATGAGCAGTTCTTC.

V and J are TRBV7-2 and TRBJ1-1; possible D gene TRBD1, 5 bases. Trimming took off 0 bases at V and 6 bases at J, with 14 bases between the two ends. Germline V gene data show CDR1 as SGHTA and CDR2 as FQGNSA. This CDR3 spans 15 amino acids. The DNA of the CDR3 is TGTGCCAGCAGCTTAGCACCGGGGTGGGGGTCTGAAGCTTTCTTT. Translated, it gives CASSLAPGWGSEAFF.

The chain employs TRBV5-5 and TRBJ2-7; D is ambiguous. Looked up from germline, CDR1 is SGHKS and CDR2 is YYEKEE (reference sequence). The CDR3 consists of 14 residues. V lost 2 bases, J lost 4 bases, and 13 bases lay in between. For the CDR3, the DNA is TGTGCCAGCAGCTTCCCGACCCGGTCTTACGAGCAGTACTTC. Translating gives CASSFPTRSYEQYF.

V and J are TRBV29-1 and TRBJ1-1, with D perhaps TRBD1 (6 bases). Germline lookup yields CDR1 SQVTM and CDR2 ANQGSEA. The V and J ends lost 5 bases and 0 bases respectively, with 13 bases between them. CDR3 length: 14 amino acids. CDR3 amino acids: CSVSGAFMNTEAFF. The CDR3 DNA sequence: TGCAGCGTTTCAGGGGCGTTCATGAACACTGAAGCTTTCTTT.

The chain recombines TRBV4-3 with TRBJ2-1, with 9 bases identical to TRBD2. The CDR3 spans 17 residues. Losses at the gene ends were 4 bases for V and 14 bases for J; bases not matched to a gene: 21. Germline loops: CDR1 LGHNA, CDR2 YSLEER. CDR3 nucleotides: TGCGCCAGCAGCCTCGCACATGGGGGGCTGGCGGGGGGGCGAGAGTTCTTC. Translated, it gives CASSLAHGGLAGGREFF.